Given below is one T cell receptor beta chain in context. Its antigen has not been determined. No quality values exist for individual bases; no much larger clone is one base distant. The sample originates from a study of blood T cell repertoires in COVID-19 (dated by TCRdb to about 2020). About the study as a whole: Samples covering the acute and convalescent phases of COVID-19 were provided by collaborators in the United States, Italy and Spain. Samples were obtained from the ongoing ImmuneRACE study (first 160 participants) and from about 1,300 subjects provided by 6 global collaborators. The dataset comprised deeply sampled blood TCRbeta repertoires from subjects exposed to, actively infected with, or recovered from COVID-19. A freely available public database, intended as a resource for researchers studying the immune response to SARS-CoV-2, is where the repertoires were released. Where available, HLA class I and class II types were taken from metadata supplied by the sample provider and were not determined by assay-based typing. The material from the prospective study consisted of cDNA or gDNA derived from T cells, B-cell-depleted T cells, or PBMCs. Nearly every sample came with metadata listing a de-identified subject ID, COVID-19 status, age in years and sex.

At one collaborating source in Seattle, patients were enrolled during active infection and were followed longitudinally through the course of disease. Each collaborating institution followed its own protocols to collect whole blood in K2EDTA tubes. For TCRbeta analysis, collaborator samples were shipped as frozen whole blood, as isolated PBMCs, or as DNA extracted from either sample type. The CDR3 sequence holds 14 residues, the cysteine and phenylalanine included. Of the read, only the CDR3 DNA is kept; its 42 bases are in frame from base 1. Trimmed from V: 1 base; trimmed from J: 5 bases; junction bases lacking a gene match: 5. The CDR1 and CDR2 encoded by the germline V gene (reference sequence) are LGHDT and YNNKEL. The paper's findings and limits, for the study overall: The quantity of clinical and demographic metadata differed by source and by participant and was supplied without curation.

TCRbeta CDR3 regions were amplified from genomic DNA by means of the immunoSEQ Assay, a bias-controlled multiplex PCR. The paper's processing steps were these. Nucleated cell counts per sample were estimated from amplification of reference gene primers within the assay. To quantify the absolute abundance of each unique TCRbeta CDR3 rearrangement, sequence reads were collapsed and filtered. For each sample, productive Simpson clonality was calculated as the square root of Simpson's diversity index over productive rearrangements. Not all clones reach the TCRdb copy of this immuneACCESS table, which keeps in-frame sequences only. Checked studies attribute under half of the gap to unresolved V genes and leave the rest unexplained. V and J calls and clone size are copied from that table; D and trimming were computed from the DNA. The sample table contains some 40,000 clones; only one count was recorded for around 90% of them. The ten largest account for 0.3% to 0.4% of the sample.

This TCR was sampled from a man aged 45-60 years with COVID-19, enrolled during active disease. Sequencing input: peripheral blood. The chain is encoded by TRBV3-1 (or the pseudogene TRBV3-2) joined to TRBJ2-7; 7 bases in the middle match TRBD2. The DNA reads TGTGCCAGCAGCCAAGTACTAGCGAGCGACGAGCAGTACTTC. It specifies CASSQVLASDEQYF.